Presented here are 24 T cell receptor beta chains from one specimen sequenced in a study of cytomegalovirus exposure and HLA in healthy donors. The study ran its PCR with 60 Vbeta and 13 Jbeta primers. Profiled with immunoSEQ multiplex PCR; TCRdb holds only in-frame clones, not every one. There are about 190,000 clones in the sample; roughly 77% occur only once, and approximately 3.1% lies in the top ten. Sequencing was carried out using PBMCs. The receptor set was obtained from a woman aged 25 to 39 in good health and CMV-seropositive.

J is TRBJ1-5 and V is TRBV19; D gene unclear. The CDR3 consists of 15 residues. The germline CDR1 and CDR2 sequences are LNHDA and SQIVND (reference sequence). V was pared by 5 bases and J by 4 bases, with 15 bases between. CDR3 region: CASSSLKTPNQPQHF. In nucleotides, the CDR3 is TGTGCCAGTAGTTCCTTAAAGACACCTAATCAGCCCCAGCATTTT.

This rearrangement joins TRBV27 to TRBJ1-5, with D unclear. Trimming pared 1 base from V and 2 bases from J, leaving 9 bases between. Germline lookup yields CDR1 MNHEY and CDR2 SMNVEV (reference sequence). CDR3 length equals 15 residues. The CDR3 spells CASSLWRRGNQPQHF. CDR3 DNA: TGTGCCAGCAGTTTATGGAGGCGCGGCAATCAGCCCCAGCATTTT.

The chain joins TRBV21-1 to TRBJ1-2. TRBV21-1 is a listed pseudogene. There are 10 residues in the CDR3. The CDR3 DNA follows: TGTGCCAGCAGCAGCGCGGACTACACCTTC. Translation: CASSSADYTF.

The chain carries TRBV27 and TRBJ2-7, with D perhaps TRBD1 (6 bases). CDR3 size: 13 residues. With 8 bases removed from V and 1 base from J, the gap between germline ends came to 12 bases. CDR1 is MNHEY, CDR2 SMNVEV, per germline (reference sequence). The CDR3 reads CASSRDKSYEQYF. The CDR3 DNA reads TGTGCCAGCTCCCGGGACAAGTCCTACGAGCAGTACTTC.

Of note for this clone: Within the sample, other DNA sequences also encode this same CDR3. The chain employs TRBV27 and TRBJ2-3; TRBD2 matches at 9 bases. Germline CDR1 MNHEY, CDR2 SMNVEV (reference sequence). Trimming cost V 0 bases and J 3 bases; bases outside gene matches: 4. This CDR3 comprises 16 residues. CDR3 protein: CASSLSAGGGTDTQYF. In DNA, the CDR3 is TGTGCCAGCAGTTTATCCGCGGGAGGGGGGACAGATACGCAGTATTTT.

The V call is TRBV27, the J call TRBJ2-7; TRBD1 matches at 11 bases. In germline, CDR1 is MNHEY, CDR2 SMNVEV (reference sequence). The CDR3 has 15 amino acids. Trimming took 8 bases from V and 3 from J; bases not matched to a gene: 9. The chain's CDR3 is CASATSGTGGYEQYF. The DNA for the CDR3 is TGTGCCAGCGCAACCTCCGGGACAGGGGGCTACGAGCAGTACTTC.

The rearrangement joins TRBV18 to TRBJ1-5; D gene ambiguous. Germline-derived CDR1 and CDR2 are KGHSH and LQKENI. This CDR3 is built from 13 residues. The V gene lost 1 base and the J gene lost 8 bases, with 9 bases spanning the gap. For the CDR3, the DNA is TGTGCCAGCTCACCACGGAGAGGCGAGCCCCAGCATTTT. Translating gives CASSPRRGEPQHF.

The V and J genes are TRBV5-8 and TRBJ2-7, with D maybe TRBD2 (6 bases). CDR1 SGHTS and CDR2 YDEGEE come from the germline V gene. V was trimmed by 4 bases and J by 4 bases, leaving 15 bases between them. The CDR3 is 14 amino acids. The CDR3 region is CASSTPVGLYEQYF. DNA of the CDR3: TGTGCCAGCAGCACGCCCGTCGGACTATACGAGCAGTACTTC.

Points on this clone: Within the sample, other DNA sequences also encode this same CDR3. CDR3 sequence reads: CASSLGLAENTGELFF. The CDR3 bases are TGTGCCAGCAGCCTAGGACTAGCGGAGAACACCGGGGAGCTGTTTTTT. The J gene is TRBJ2-2, the V gene TRBV7-9; 10 positions agree with TRBD2. This CDR3 has 16 residues. After removal of 5 bases from V and 1 base from J, the junction contained 4 bases not matched to a gene. Germline CDR1 is SEHNR and CDR2 is FQNEAQ (reference sequence).

This chain joins TRBV20-1 and TRBJ2-5; D unclear. Trimming pared 4 bases from V and 4 bases from J, leaving 7 bases between. The CDR3 runs 11 residues. CDR1 and CDR2 (germline): DFQATT, SNEGSKA (reference sequence). CDR3 amino acids: CSAIVGETQYF. CDR3 sequence (DNA): TGCAGTGCTATAGTTGGAGAGACCCAGTACTTC.

The V gene is TRBV2, the J gene TRBJ1-5; 10 nucleotides match TRBD1. CDR3 length: 13 residues. Per the germline V gene, CDR1 is SNHLY and CDR2 is FYNNEI. Trimming took 6 bases from V and 5 from J; bases not matched to a gene: 1. In DNA form, the CDR3 reads TGTGCCAGCAGCGGGACAGGGGATCAGCCCCAGCATTTT. Protein product: CASSGTGDQPQHF.

V is TRBV5-1 and J is TRBJ2-5, with TRBD2 as a possible D gene (6 bases). Germline CDR1 SGHRS, CDR2 YFSETQ. Trimming removed 0 bases from V and 4 bases from J, with 13 bases in between. This CDR3 spans 15 amino acids. The CDR3 bases are TGCGCCAGCAGCTTGGCCGGACCTAGCGTAGAGACCCAGTACTTC. Amino acids: CASSLAGPSVETQYF.

There are a few counts of this clone. The germline gene is not matched at one end of the junction; a read error may be the cause. This rearrangement joins TRBV28 to TRBJ1-5; TRBD1 might be the D (6 bases). Germline V gene lookup returns CDR1 MDHEN and CDR2 SYDVKM. CDR3 length equals 13 residues. CDR3: CASSPNLGHHYFF. The CDR3, as DNA: TGTGCCAGCAGTCCGAACTTGGGACACCATTATTTTTTT.

V is TRBV29-1 and J is TRBJ2-3, with TRBD1 identical over 7 bases. The CDR3 contains 14 residues. From germline, CDR1 is SQVTM and CDR2 ANQGSEA. With 4 bases clipped from V and 4 bases from J, the junction kept 8 bases outside the gene matches. The CDR3 is CSVARDRGPDTQYF. In DNA, the CDR3 is TGCAGCGTTGCCCGGGACAGAGGGCCAGATACGCAGTATTTT.

The rearrangement uses TRBV19 and TRBJ2-3; the D is unclear. The CDR3 runs 13 residues. Trimming stripped 4 bases from V and 4 bases from J, with 9 bases between. Germline V gene sequence: CDR1 LNHDA, CDR2 SQIVND (reference sequence). The CDR3 nucleotides are TGTGCCAGTAGTACCCCAGGCCCAGATACGCAGTATTTT. It is translated as CASSTPGPDTQYF.

The rearrangement links TRBV7-9 to TRBJ2-2; D unclear. Germline V CDR1 and CDR2: SEHNR, FQNEAQ (reference sequence). The CDR3 totals 12 residues. Here the CDR3 reads CSNIMNTGELFF. The CDR3 coding sequence is TGTTCCAACATAATGAACACCGGGGAGCTGTTTTTT.

The CDR3 DNA is TGCGCCAGCAGCCCGATAGCGGGAGGACGGTACAATGAGCAGTTCTTC. It is translated as CASSPIAGGRYNEQFF. The chain couples TRBV5-1 to TRBJ2-1; 10 nucleotides line up with TRBD2. This CDR3 has 16 residues. V was pared by 4 bases and J by 4 bases, with 8 bases of the junction left unmatched. Germline V CDR1 and CDR2: SGHRS, YFSETQ.

The CDR3 loop is CASSLSGGNTGELFF. The CDR3 bases are TGTGCCAGCAGTCTGAGCGGGGGGAACACCGGGGAGCTGTTTTTT. J is TRBJ2-2 and V is TRBV6-5, with 8 bases fitting TRBD2. Germline V lookup: CDR1 MNHEY, CDR2 SVGAGI. The CDR3 consists of 15 residues. Germline trimming cut 5 bases from V and 1 base from J; bases unmatched to any gene: 3.

V and J are TRBV5-4 and TRBJ2-2; possible D gene TRBD2, 5 bases. The germline CDR1 and CDR2 sequences are SGHNT and YYREEE (reference sequence). The germline V and J ends were trimmed by 4 bases and 1 base, with 8 bases remaining between them. This CDR3 comprises 14 residues. CDR3 in amino acids: CASSRRGNTGELFF. CDR3 DNA: TGTGCCAGCAGCCGCCGGGGGAACACCGGGGAGCTGTTTTTT.

For the CDR3, the DNA is TGTGCCAGCAGCCGGAGGGCGCGGGAAGAGACCCAGTACTTC. This translates into CASSRRAREETQYF. The rearrangement joins TRBV7-6 to TRBJ2-5; D possibly corresponds to TRBD2 (6 bases). V lost 5 bases and J 3 bases, leaving 13 bases between the germline ends. The CDR3 totals 14 residues. Per germline, CDR1 SGHVS and CDR2 FNYEAQ.

The rearrangement uses TRBV5-1 and TRBJ2-5; D is ambiguous. The CDR3 spans 13 residues. The germline gives CDR1 SGHRS, CDR2 YFSETQ. With 4 bases removed from V and 5 bases from J, the gap between germline ends came to 12 bases. The CDR3 sequence: CASSRLNGETQYF. For the CDR3, the DNA is TGCGCCAGCAGCCGTCTGAACGGGGAGACCCAGTACTTC.

This clone was seen only a few times. Other DNA sequences in the sample encode the same CDR3. The chain has TRBV5-5 and TRBJ2-7, with 9 nucleotides matching TRBD1. Per the germline V gene, CDR1 is SGHKS and CDR2 is YYEKEE (reference sequence). V trimming: 0 bases; J trimming: 3 bases; junction bases outside the gene matches: 1. The CDR3 covers 14 residues. CDR3 DNA: TGTGCCAGCAGCTTGGGGGGACAGGGCTACGAGCAGTACTTC. Translating gives CASSLGGQGYEQYF.

The CDR3 reads CASSDWSQGGYTF. DNA of the CDR3: TGTGCCAGCAGCGACTGGTCTCAGGGGGGCTACACCTTC. V usage is TRBV27 and J usage is TRBJ1-2, with D possibly being TRBD1 (6 bases). The CDR3 length is 13 residues. Germline lookup yields CDR1 MNHEY and CDR2 SMNVEV (reference sequence). V was cut by 6 bases and J by 8 bases, with 16 bases left in between.

The chain carries TRBV5-1 and TRBJ2-1; tentative D call: TRBD2 (6 bases). Trimming took 1 base from V and 5 from J, leaving 10 bases between them. The CDR3 contains 14 residues. Germline lookup yields CDR1 SGHRS and CDR2 YFSETQ. The CDR3 DNA is TGCGCCAGCAGCTTGCCTAGCGCGCACAATGAGCAGTTCTTC. Translating gives CASSLPSAHNEQFF.